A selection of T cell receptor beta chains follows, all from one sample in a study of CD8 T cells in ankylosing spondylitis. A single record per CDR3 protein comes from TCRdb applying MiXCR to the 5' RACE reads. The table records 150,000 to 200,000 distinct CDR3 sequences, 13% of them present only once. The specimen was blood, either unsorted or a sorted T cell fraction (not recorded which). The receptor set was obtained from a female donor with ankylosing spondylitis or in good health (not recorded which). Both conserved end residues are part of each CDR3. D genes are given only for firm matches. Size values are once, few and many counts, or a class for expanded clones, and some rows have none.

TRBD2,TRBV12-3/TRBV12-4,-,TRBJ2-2,TGTGCCAGCGGGCCCTGGACTAGCGGGACCGGGGAGCTGTTTTTT,CASGPWTSGTGELFF
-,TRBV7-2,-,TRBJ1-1,TGTGCCAGCAGCTTATGGGACGGAATGAACACTGAAGCTTTCTTT,CASSLWDGMNTEAFF
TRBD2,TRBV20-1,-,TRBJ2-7,TGCAGTGCTAGAGAAGCTAGCGGGCGCTACGAGCAGTACTTC,CSAREASGRYEQYF
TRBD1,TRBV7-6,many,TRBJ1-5,TGTGCCAGCAGTCCGAGACAGGGGGCAGGGCAGCCCCAGCATTTT,CASSPRQGAGQPQHF
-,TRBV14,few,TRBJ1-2,TGTGCCAGCAGCCCTATCATACTCAACAGGGACCGAGAGGGCTACACCTTC,CASSPIILNRDREGYTF
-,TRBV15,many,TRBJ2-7,TGTGCCACCAGCAGAGACAGGGGACCCGGACACGAGCAGTACTTC,CATSRDRGPGHEQYF
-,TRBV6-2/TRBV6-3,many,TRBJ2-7,TGTGCCAGCAGTGCGTTTCAGGAGTCGGACGAGCAGTACTTC,CASSAFQESDEQYF
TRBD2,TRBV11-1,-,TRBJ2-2,TGTGCCAGCAGCTTACAGCGGGAGGGCCGGGACACCGGGGAGCTGTTTTTT,CASSLQREGRDTGELFF
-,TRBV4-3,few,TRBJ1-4,TGCGCCAGCAGCCGCCAGACAGGTGAAAAACTGTTTTTT,CASSRQTGEKLFF
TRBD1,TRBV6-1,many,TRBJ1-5,TGTGCCAGCAGTCTGACAGGGAAAAGCAATCAGCCCCAGCATTTT,CASSLTGKSNQPQHF
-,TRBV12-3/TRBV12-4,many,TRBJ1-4,TGTGCCAGCAGTCTCTATAATGAAAAACTGTTTTTT,CASSLYNEKLFF
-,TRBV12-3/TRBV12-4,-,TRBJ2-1,TGTGCCAGCAGTTTAGCTAGCCGTTCCTCCTGCAATGAGCAGTTCTTC,CASSLASRSSCNEQFF
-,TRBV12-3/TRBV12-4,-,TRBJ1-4,TGTGCCAGCAGTTTAGAGAGAGAAAAACTGTTTTTT,CASSLEREKLFF
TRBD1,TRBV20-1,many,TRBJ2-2,TGCAGTGCTTCCCGGACAGGGAATTACGGGGAGCTGTTTTTT,CSASRTGNYGELFF
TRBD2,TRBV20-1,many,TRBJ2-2,TGCAGTGCTTCAGCGGGAGCGGGAACCGGGGAGCTGTTTTTT,CSASAGAGTGELFF
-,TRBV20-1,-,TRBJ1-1,TGCAGTGTACCGACACCGAACACTGAAGCTTTCTTT,CSVPTPNTEAFF
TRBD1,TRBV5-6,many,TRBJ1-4,TGTGCCAGCAGCCCGCCCGGGACAGGGGGTGAAAAACTGTTTTTT,CASSPPGTGGEKLFF
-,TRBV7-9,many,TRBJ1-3,TGTGCCAGCAGCTTTTCTATAGACACCATATATTTT,CASSFSIDTIYF
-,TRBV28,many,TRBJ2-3,TGTGCCAGCAAAGGCGGCGGGGTATGGACAGATACGCAGTATTTT,CASKGGGVWTDTQYF
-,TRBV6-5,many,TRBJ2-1,TGTGCCAGCAGTTACGGGGTCAATGAGCAGTTCTTC,CASSYGVNEQFF
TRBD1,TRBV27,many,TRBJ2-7,TGTGCCAGCAGTTTGGGGACAGGCGAGTACGAGCAGTACTTC,CASSLGTGEYEQYF
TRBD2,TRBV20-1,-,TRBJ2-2,TGCTGTGCTAGAGGGACTAGCGGGAGAAAGTTATCGGGCGGGGAGCTGTTTTTT,CCARGTSGRKLSGGELFF
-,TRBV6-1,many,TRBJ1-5,TGTGCCAGCGCATTGGGGGTGGGAGATCAGCCCCAGCATTTT,CASALGVGDQPQHF
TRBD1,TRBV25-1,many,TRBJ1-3,TGTGCCAGCAGTGAATACCACAGGGGGCTCGGAAACACCATATATTTT,CASSEYHRGLGNTIYF
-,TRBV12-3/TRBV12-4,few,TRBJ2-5,TGTGCCAGCAGGGCCCAGGACTCTCCACAGAAAGAGACCCAGTACTTC,CASRAQDSPQKETQYF
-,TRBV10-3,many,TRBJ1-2,TGTGCCATCAGTGGGACATCCTATGGCTACACCTTC,CAISGTSYGYTF
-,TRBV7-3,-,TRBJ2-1,TGTGCCAGCAGCTCGGGACTCCTCTCCTACAATGAGCAGTTCTTC,CASSSGLLSYNEQFF
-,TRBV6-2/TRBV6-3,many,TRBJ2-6,TGTGCCAGCATGAACAGGGAGATAGGGGGGGCCAACGTCCTGACTTTC,CASMNREIGGANVLTF
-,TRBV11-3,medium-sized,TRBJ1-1,TGTGCCAGCAGCTCATGGGCTGGAGAAGCTTTCTTT,CASSSWAGEAFF
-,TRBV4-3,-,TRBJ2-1,TGCGCCAGCAGCCAAGTTGGGCAGGGGCTCAATAAGCAGTTCTTC,CASSQVGQGLNKQFF
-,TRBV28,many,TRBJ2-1,TGTGCCAGCAGTCCCCCGCTCGTGTCCTACAATGAGCAGTTCTTC,CASSPPLVSYNEQFF
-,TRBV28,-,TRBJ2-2,TGTGCCAGCAGTTTAGGGGACCGGAACACCGGGGAGCTGTTTTTT,CASSLGDRNTGELFF
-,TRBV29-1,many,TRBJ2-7,TGCAGCGTTTTCGGCACCCCGAGCTCCTACGAGCAGTACTTC,CSVFGTPSSYEQYF
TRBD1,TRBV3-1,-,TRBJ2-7,TGTACCTTCTGCCCTTTTAATCCTGACAGGGGGCAGAGCTCCTACGAGCAGTACTTC,CTFCPFNPDRGQSSYEQYF
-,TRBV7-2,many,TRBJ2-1,TGTGCCAGCAGCTTAAGACGCGATGAGCAGTTCTTC,CASSLRRDEQFF
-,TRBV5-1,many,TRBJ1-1,TGCGCCAGCAGCGACCTCGGGGGTAGCACTGAAGCTTTCTTT,CASSDLGGSTEAFF
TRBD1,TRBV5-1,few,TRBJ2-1,TGCGCCAGCAGCTTCCAAATCCGGGACAGGGGCTACAATGAGCAGTTCTTC,CASSFQIRDRGYNEQFF
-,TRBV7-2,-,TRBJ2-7,TGTGCCAGCAGCGCGATTAGCGGTCCCTACGAGCAGTACTTC,CASSAISGPYEQYF
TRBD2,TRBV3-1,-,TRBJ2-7,TGTGCCAGCAGCCAAGGGGGCGGGAGTGTCTACGAGCAGTACTTC,CASSQGGGSVYEQYF
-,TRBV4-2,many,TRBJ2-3,TGTGCCAGCAGCCACATCACAGATACGCAGTATTTT,CASSHITDTQYF
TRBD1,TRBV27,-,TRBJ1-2,TGTGCCAGTTATAGGGGGGACAGGGGATATGGCTACACCTTC,CASYRGDRGYGYTF
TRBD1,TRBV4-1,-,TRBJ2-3,TGCGCCAGCAGCCAGGACCGGGACAGCGGTACAGATACGCAGTATTTT,CASSQDRDSGTDTQYF
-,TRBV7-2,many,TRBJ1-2,TGTGCCAGCAGGGAAACAGGCTATGGCTACACCTTC,CASRETGYGYTF
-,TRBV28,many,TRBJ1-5,TGTGCCAGCATCACAGGTTCCAATCAGCCCCAGCATTTT,CASITGSNQPQHF
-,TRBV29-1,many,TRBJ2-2,TGCAGCGTTGGGGACGGAGGAACCGGGGAGCTGTTTTTT,CSVGDGGTGELFF
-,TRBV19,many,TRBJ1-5,TGTGCCAGTAGTACCAGGGGTGGCGGCAATCAGCCCCAGCATTTT,CASSTRGGGNQPQHF